This T cell receptor (beta chain) emerged from a study of T cell responses to AZD1222 COVID-19 vaccine. Turning to the study itself: Analyses pooled second doses at about 4 or about 12 weeks. Notes on the study in general: No day 14 peak samples; only post-peak repertoires were characterized.

There are 16 residues in the CDR3. The ends lost 7 bases at V and 1 base at J; junction bases unmatched: 10. Per the germline V gene, CDR1 is SGDLS and CDR2 is YYNGEE. Remarks on this clone: Its specificity is unknown.

Only in-frame clones appear in the TCRdb table, and some are missing; sequencing was by immunoSEQ multiplex PCR. The table records under 70,000 clones, 80% to 90% of them present only once. Sequences were derived from peripheral blood, sampled on day 0 of AZD1222 vaccination. This sequence originates from an adult in good health. This rearrangement joins TRBV9 to TRBJ2-2, with 7 bases lining up with TRBD2. The CDR3 loop reads CASATSGRVNTGELFF. The CDR3 nucleotides read TGTGCCAGCGCCACATCTGGGAGGGTGAACACCGGGGAGCTGTTTTTT.